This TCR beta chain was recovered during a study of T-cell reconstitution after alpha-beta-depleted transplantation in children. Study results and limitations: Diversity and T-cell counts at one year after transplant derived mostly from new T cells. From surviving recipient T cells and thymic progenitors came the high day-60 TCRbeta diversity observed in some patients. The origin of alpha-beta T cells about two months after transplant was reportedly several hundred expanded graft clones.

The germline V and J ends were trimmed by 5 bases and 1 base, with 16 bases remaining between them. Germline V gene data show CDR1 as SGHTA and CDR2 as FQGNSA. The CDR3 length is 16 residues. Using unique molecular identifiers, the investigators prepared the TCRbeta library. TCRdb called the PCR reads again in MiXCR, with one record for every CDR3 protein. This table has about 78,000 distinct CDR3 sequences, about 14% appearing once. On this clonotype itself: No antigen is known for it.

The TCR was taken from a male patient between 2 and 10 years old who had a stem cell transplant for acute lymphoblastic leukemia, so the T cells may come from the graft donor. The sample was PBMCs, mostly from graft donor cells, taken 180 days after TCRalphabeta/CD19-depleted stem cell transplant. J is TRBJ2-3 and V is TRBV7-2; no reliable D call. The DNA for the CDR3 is TGTGCCAGCAGCCCTCGCGGCGACCCCCGCACAGATACGCAGTATTTT. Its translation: CASSPRGDPRTDTQYF.